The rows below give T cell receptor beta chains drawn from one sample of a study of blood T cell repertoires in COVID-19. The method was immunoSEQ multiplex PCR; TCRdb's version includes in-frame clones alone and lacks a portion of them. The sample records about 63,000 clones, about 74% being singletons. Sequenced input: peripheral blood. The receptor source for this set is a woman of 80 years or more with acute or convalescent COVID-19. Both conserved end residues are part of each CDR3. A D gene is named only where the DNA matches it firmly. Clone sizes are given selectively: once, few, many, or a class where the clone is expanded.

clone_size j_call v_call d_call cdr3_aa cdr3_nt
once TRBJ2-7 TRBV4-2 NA CASSQDYRRSYEQYF TGTGCCAGCAGCCAAGATTACAGGAGATCCTACGAGCAGTACTTC
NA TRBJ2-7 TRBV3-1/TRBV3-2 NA CASSQDAAGRHEQYF TGTGCCAGCAGCCAAGATGCGGCAGGGCGACACGAGCAGTACTTC
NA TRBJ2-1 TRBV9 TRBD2 CASSASGMEQFF TGTGCCAGCAGCGCTAGCGGGATGGAGCAGTTCTTC
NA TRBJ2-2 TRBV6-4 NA CASRAENTGELFF TGTGCCAGCAGAGCGGAGAACACCGGGGAGCTGTTTTTT
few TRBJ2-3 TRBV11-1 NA CASSFRSGLYTDTQYF TGTGCCAGCAGCTTTCGGTCGGGACTGTACACAGATACGCAGTATTTT
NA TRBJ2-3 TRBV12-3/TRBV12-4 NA CASRQGDTQYF TGTGCCAGCAGGCAGGGGGATACGCAGTATTTT
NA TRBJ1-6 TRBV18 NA CASSPGSRGSPLHF TGTGCCAGCTCACCGGGGAGTCGAGGTTCACCCCTCCACTTT
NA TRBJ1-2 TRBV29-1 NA CSVTGLANYGYTF TGCAGCGTTACTGGACTAGCTAACTATGGCTACACCTTC
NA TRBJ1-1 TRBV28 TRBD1 CASSERQGAVTEAFF TGTGCCAGCAGTGAAAGACAGGGGGCAGTCACTGAAGCTTTCTTT
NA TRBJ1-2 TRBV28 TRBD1 CASSFSQGANGYTF TGTGCCAGCAGTTTTAGTCAGGGGGCGAATGGCTACACCTTC
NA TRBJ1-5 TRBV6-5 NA CASHPLTGPNQPQHF TGTGCCAGCCACCCCCTGACAGGCCCCAATCAGCCCCAGCATTTT
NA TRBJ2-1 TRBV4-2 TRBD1 CASSPAEGAFVGEQFF TGTGCCAGCAGCCCAGCTGAGGGGGCGTTTGTTGGTGAGCAGTTCTTC
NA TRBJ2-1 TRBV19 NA CASSMGGGSYNEQFF TGTGCCAGTAGTATGGGGGGAGGCTCCTACAATGAGCAGTTCTTC
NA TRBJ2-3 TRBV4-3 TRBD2 CASSQGTSGNSDTQYF TGCGCCAGCAGCCAAGGGACTAGCGGGAACTCAGATACGCAGTATTTT
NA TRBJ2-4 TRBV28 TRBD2 CASTSAGGRKDIQYF TGTGCCAGCACCTCGGCAGGCGGGAGGAAGGACATTCAGTACTTC
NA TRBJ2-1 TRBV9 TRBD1 CASSPDRAGYNEQFF TGTGCCAGCAGCCCTGACAGGGCTGGTTACAATGAGCAGTTCTTC
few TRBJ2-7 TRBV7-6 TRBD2 CASRQGGGQGYEQYF TGTGCCAGCAGACAGGGCGGGGGGCAAGGCTACGAGCAGTACTTC
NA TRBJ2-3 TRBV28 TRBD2 CASSSAGVTDTQYF TGTGCCAGCAGTTCGGCGGGAGTAACAGATACGCAGTATTTT
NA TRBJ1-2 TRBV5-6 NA CASSLGQRYGYTF TGTGCCAGCAGCCTCGGACAGCGATATGGCTACACCTTC
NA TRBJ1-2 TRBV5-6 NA CASKRLSGYTF TGTGCCAGCAAAAGACTGTCGGGCTACACCTTC
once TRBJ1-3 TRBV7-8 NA CASSLGWHSGNTIYF TGTGCCAGCAGCTTAGGGTGGCACTCTGGAAACACCATATATTTT
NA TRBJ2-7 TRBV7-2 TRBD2 CASSLSPGLAYEQYF TGTGCCAGCAGCTTGTCCCCGGGACTAGCTTACGAGCAGTACTTC
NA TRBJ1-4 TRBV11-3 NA CASSPGGRGDEKLFF TGTGCCAGCAGCCCAGGAGGGCGGGGGGATGAAAAACTGTTTTTT
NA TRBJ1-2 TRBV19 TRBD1 CASSSTGMNYGYTF TGTGCCAGTAGTTCGACAGGGATGAACTATGGCTACACCTTC
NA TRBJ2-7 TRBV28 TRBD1 CASRAPGTGFYEQYF TGTGCCAGCAGAGCCCCCGGGACAGGGTTCTACGAGCAGTACTTC
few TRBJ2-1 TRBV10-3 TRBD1 CAISERDSYNEQFF TGTGCCATCAGTGAGAGGGACAGCTACAATGAGCAGTTCTTC
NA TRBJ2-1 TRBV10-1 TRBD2 CASRGLRLGLAGPRMYNEQFF TGCGCCAGCAGAGGTCTGAGGTTGGGACTAGCGGGGCCCCGAATGTACAATGAGCAGTTCTTC
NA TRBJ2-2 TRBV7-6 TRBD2 CASSLVPTSGGNTGELFF TGTGCCAGCAGCTTAGTCCCGACTAGCGGGGGGAACACCGGGGAGCTGTTTTTT
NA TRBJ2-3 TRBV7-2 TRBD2 CASSRTGIAGGTDTQYF TGTGCCAGCAGCCGTACCGGTATAGCGGGGGGCACAGATACGCAGTATTTT
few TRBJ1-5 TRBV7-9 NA CASSLEFGARQPQHF TGTGCCAGCAGCTTAGAGTTTGGGGCGCGTCAGCCCCAGCATTTT
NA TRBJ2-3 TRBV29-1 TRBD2 CSGSKSGRTDTQYF TGCAGCGGCTCAAAGAGCGGGAGAACAGATACGCAGTATTTT
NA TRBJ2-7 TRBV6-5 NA CASIETPGRGEQYF TGTGCCAGCATCGAAACCCCGGGCAGGGGCGAGCAGTACTTC
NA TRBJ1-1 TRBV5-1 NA CASSLVWPGNTEAFF TGCGCCAGCAGCTTGGTCTGGCCAGGGAACACTGAAGCTTTCTTT
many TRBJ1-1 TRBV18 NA CASSPRSDAEAFF TGTGCCAGCTCACCACGTAGCGACGCTGAAGCTTTCTTT
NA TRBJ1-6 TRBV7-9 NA CASSLEQYNSPLHF TGTGCCAGCAGCTTAGAACAGTATAATTCACCCCTCCACTTT
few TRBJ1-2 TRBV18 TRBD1 CASSLQSPGGDGYTF TGTGCCAGCTCACTACAGAGTCCAGGGGGAGATGGCTACACCTTC
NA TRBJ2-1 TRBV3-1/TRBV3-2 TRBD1 CASSQDFGTGVTNEQFF TGTGCCAGCAGCCAAGATTTCGGGACAGGGGTAACGAATGAGCAGTTCTTC
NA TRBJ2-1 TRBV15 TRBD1 CATSRDGQAYNEQFF TGTGCCACCAGCAGAGACGGACAGGCCTACAATGAGCAGTTCTTC
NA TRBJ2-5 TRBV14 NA CASSQDLVPETQYF TGTGCCAGCAGCCAAGATCTTGTCCCGGAGACCCAGTACTTC
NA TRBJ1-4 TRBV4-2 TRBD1 CASSHPRDSNEKLFF TGTGCCAGCAGCCACCCCCGGGACAGTAATGAAAAACTGTTTTTT
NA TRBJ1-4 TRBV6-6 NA CASSSPTRGGNEKLFF TGTGCCAGCAGTTCTCCCACTAGGGGGGGAAATGAAAAACTGTTTTTT
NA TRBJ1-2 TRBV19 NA CASTFLGAGKNYTF TGTGCCAGTACCTTTCTTGGGGCAGGGAAAAACTACACCTTC
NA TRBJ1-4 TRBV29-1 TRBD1 CSVEGTGTNEKLFF TGCAGCGTTGAAGGGACAGGAACTAATGAAAAACTGTTTTTT
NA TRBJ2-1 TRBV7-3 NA CASSLMRDPSQGSEQFF TGTGCCAGCAGCTTAATGCGGGACCCCTCCCAGGGAAGTGAGCAGTTCTTC
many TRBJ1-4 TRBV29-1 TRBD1 CSVVGQGNEKLFF TGCAGCGTTGTTGGACAGGGGAACGAAAAACTGTTTTTT
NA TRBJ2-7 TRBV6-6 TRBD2 CASSYTSGRIYEQYF TGTGCCAGCAGTTATACTAGCGGGAGGATCTACGAGCAGTACTTC
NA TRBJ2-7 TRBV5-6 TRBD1 CASSRRGQGDYEQYF TGTGCCAGCAGCCGTCGGGGACAGGGGGACTACGAGCAGTACTTC
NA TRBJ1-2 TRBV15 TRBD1 CATSRNRQGHYGYTF TGTGCCACCAGCAGAAACCGACAGGGGCACTATGGCTACACCTTC
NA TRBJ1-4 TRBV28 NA CASTPRGEKLFF TGTGCCAGCACGCCCCGGGGGGAAAAACTGTTTTTT